This TCR beta chain was recovered during a study of CD8+CD57+ T cells in acquired aplastic anemia. Study-wide context: Isolated CD4+ and CD8+ cells, once sorted, yielded DNA averaging around 3 ug.

This CDR3 comprises 14 residues. Germline V gene lookup returns CDR1 SEHNR and CDR2 FQNEAQ (reference sequence). V lost 2 bases to trimming and J lost 1 base, with 8 bases between them. General observations from the study: Levels of CD8+ Simpson's diversity were not significantly distinct in patients versus controls.

This clonotype was observed once. Its antigen is still unknown. The use of genomic DNA as template underpinned the TCR beta VDJ and CDR3 profiling. TCRdb used MiXCR to reprocess the reads, holding one entry per CDR3 protein. Of around 170,000 distinct CDR3 sequences in the sample, approximately 46% are singletons; the top ten hold approximately 2.9%. This TCR derives from a human donor in good health. The specimen was sorted CD4+, CD8+, or CD8+CD57+ T cells (not recorded which) from PBMCs. J is TRBJ1-2 and V is TRBV7-9; tentatively, D is TRBD1 (6 bases). The CDR3: CASSLPGVNYGYTF. The CDR3 DNA reads as TGTGCCAGCAGCTTACCAGGGGTTAACTATGGCTACACCTTC.